This T cell receptor (beta chain) is from a study of cytomegalovirus exposure and HLA in healthy donors. Remarks on this clone: Its antigen is unidentified.

CDR1 is MNHNS and CDR2 is SASEGT in the germline V gene. The CDR3 is 16 amino acids. V dropped 2 bases and J dropped 0 bases, with 11 bases sitting between them. Use of 60 Vbeta and 13 Jbeta primers characterized the PCR. Here immunoSEQ multiplex PCR was the method, and the copy in TCRdb shows in-frame clones only, minus some. The sample holds about 160,000 clones, 80% to 85% seen once. Study results and caveats: Later work associated roughly 15,000 TCR beta sequences with HLA alleles at 0.05 false discovery rate. A later analysis linked a missense variant in DCLRE1C to the trimming of TCR beta V and J genes.

This sequence was found in a boy aged 2 to 10 in good health and CMV-seronegative. The rearrangement uses TRBV6-1 and TRBJ1-3, with no clear D. Source material: PBMCs. DNA for the CDR3: TGTGCCAGCAGTGAATTCCGCCAGTTCTCTGGAAACACCATATATTTT. Its translation is CASSEFRQFSGNTIYF.